A single sample is the source of the 20 T cell receptor beta chains below, sequenced in a study of OX40 agonist ivuxolimab in advanced cancers. Sequenced by immunoSEQ multiplex PCR; TCRdb stores in-frame clones only, minus some. Found here are about 15,000 clones, 75% to 95% of them singletons; the top ten hold roughly 28%. Here the sequenced sample was CD4+ or CD8+ T cells sorted from blood, taken in a trial of the OX40 agonist ivuxolimab. The receptors were gathered from an adult with an advanced solid tumor such as melanoma, head and neck, liver or kidney cancer.

The V and J genes are TRBV19 and TRBJ2-2; TRBD1 matches 8 bases. Germline assignment: CDR1 LNHDA and CDR2 SQIVND (reference sequence). With 5 bases clipped from V and 5 bases from J, the junction kept 16 bases outside the gene matches. This CDR3 is built from 18 residues. CDR3 sequence: CASSSKRPGGAGTGELFF. The CDR3 DNA is TGTGCCAGTAGTTCTAAGAGGCCAGGGGGCGCGGGGACCGGGGAGCTGTTTTTT.

In this sample, this clone turned up once. The J gene is TRBJ2-7, the V gene TRBV6-8; D ambiguous. Trimming cost V 4 bases and J 2 bases, with 3 bases left between them. Per the germline V gene, CDR1 is MNHGY and CDR2 is SAAAGT. This CDR3 contains 11 residues. The CDR3 spells CASSSTYEQYF. The CDR3 DNA reads TGTGCCAGCAGTTCCACCTACGAGCAGTACTTC.

The chain joins TRBV7-3 to TRBJ1-3, with D possibly TRBD1 on 5 matching bases. CDR3 length equals 16 residues. V gave up 5 bases and J gave up 0 bases, with 14 bases separating them. In germline, CDR1 is SGHTA, CDR2 FQGTGA. The CDR3 region has the DNA TGTGCCAGCAGCCAAACGACGGGGGGCTCTGGAAACACCATATATTTT. Translating it yields CASSQTTGGSGNTIYF.

The V and J genes are TRBV25-1 and TRBJ1-1; D remains ambiguous. V was cut by 0 bases and J by 4 bases, with 12 bases left in between. The germline V gene has CDR1 MGHDK and CDR2 SYGVNS. The CDR3 is 15 residues long. The CDR3 sequence: CASSEYKGRSTEAFF. CDR3 DNA: TGTGCCAGCAGTGAATATAAGGGAAGGAGCACTGAAGCTTTCTTT. The full variable domain, with the rest looked up from reference TRBV25-1 and TRBJ1-1, is EADIYQTPRYLVIGTGKKITLECSQTMGHDKMYWYQQDPGMELHLIHYSYGVNSTEKGDLSSESTVSRIRTEHFPLTLESARPSHTSQYLCASSEYKGRSTEAFFGQGTRLTVV.

V is TRBV5-5 and J is TRBJ1-2, with TRBD1 as a possible D gene (6 bases). The V end was cut by 0 bases, the J end by 8 bases, with 8 bases between. The V gene's germline CDR1 is SGHKS and CDR2 YYEKEE (reference sequence). This CDR3 contains 12 residues. CDR3 sequence: CASSLEGEGYTF. The CDR3 DNA reads as TGTGCCAGCAGCTTGGAGGGGGAAGGCTACACCTTC.

The chain employs TRBV25-1 and TRBJ1-1; no definite D call. The V end lost 2 bases, the J end lost 0 bases, and 4 bases lay between the germline ends. There are 13 residues in the CDR3. The germline V gene encodes CDR1 MGHDK and CDR2 SYGVNS. CDR3 loop: CASSEILNTEAFF. CDR3 nucleotide sequence: TGTGCCAGCAGTGAAATACTGAACACTGAAGCTTTCTTT. The full variable domain, completed using reference TRBV25-1 and TRBJ1-1, is EADIYQTPRYLVIGTGKKITLECSQTMGHDKMYWYQQDPGMELHLIHYSYGVNSTEKGDLSSESTVSRIRTEHFPLTLESARPSHTSQYLCASSEILNTEAFFGQGTRLTVV.

V and J are TRBV5-1 and TRBJ1-2, with a possible D match to TRBD1 (6 bases). The V and J ends lost 2 bases and 6 bases respectively, with 11 bases between them. This CDR3 is built from 13 residues. Germline V gives CDR1 SGHRS, CDR2 YFSETQ. The DNA of the CDR3 is TGCGCCAGCAGCTTAGACAGGAGAGATGGCTACACCTTC. It is translated as CASSLDRRDGYTF.

The chain is built from TRBV27 and TRBJ2-7, with D possibly matching TRBD1 (5 bases). The V end lost 1 base, the J end lost 3 bases, and 13 bases lay between the germline ends. Germline CDR1 reads MNHEY; CDR2 reads SMNVEV (reference sequence). The CDR3 has 15 amino acids. CDR3 loop: CASSLLSPQGYEQYF. The CDR3 DNA sequence: TGTGCCAGCAGTTTATTATCCCCGCAGGGCTACGAGCAGTACTTC.

The genes are TRBV27 and TRBJ1-5; D not certain. The CDR3 sequence is 12 residues long. Germline V lookup: CDR1 MNHEY, CDR2 SMNVEV (reference sequence). V shed 5 bases and J shed 6 bases, with 8 bases lying between them. Here the CDR3 reads CASSPPGQPQHF. CDR3 DNA sequence: TGTGCCAGCAGTCCGCCTGGTCAGCCCCAGCATTTT.

V is TRBV6-5 and J is TRBJ2-1; tentatively, D is TRBD1 (5 bases). This CDR3 spans 15 amino acids. Germline loops: CDR1 MNHEY, CDR2 SVGAGI. V lost 0 bases to trimming and J lost 9 bases, with 15 bases between them. The CDR3 sequence is CASSYSRVGRSEQFF. The CDR3 bases are TGTGCCAGCAGTTACTCTAGGGTGGGGCGGAGTGAGCAGTTCTTC.

The chain uses TRBV5-8 and TRBJ2-7; 9 bases match TRBD1. Per the germline V gene, CDR1 is SGHTS and CDR2 is YDEGEE. With V trimmed by 4 bases and J by 8 bases, 10 bases remained unmatched. The CDR3 has 14 amino acids. The CDR3 loop is CASSRPGTGKKQYF. CDR3 sequence (DNA): TGTGCCAGCAGCCGTCCCGGGACAGGGAAAAAGCAGTACTTC.

A single count supports this clone. The V gene is TRBV6-6, the J gene TRBJ1-4, with D tentatively TRBD1 (5 bases). V was shortened by 2 bases and J by 8 bases, with 15 bases between the two germline ends. The germline V gene has CDR1 MNHNY and CDR2 SVGAGI (reference sequence). The CDR3 runs 15 residues. The CDR3 bases are TGTGCCAGCAGTTACGGGGGACGTTTAGAGGAAAAACTGTTTTTT. Its protein product is CASSYGGRLEEKLFF.

The chain links TRBV30 to TRBJ2-5; the match to TRBD1 covers 9 bases. CDR3 size: 14 residues. The J segment lost 5 bases and the V segment lost 4 bases, leaving 8 bases of the junction unmatched. Germline V gene lookup returns CDR1 GTSNPN and CDR2 SVGIG (reference sequence). The CDR3 spells CAWNTGGASETQYF. The DNA for the CDR3 is TGTGCCTGGAACACAGGGGGCGCCTCGGAGACCCAGTACTTC.

The rearrangement joins TRBV4-1 to TRBJ2-2; 9 positions match TRBD2. V shed 4 bases, J shed 5 bases, and the junction held 11 bases outside the gene matches. The length of the CDR3 is 17 residues. Germline V gene data show CDR1 as MGHRA and CDR2 as YSYEKL. The chain's CDR3 is CASSPPGGRAGTGELFF. The CDR3 DNA follows: TGCGCCAGCAGCCCTCCCGGCGGGAGGGCCGGAACCGGGGAGCTGTTTTTT.

This clone was seen more than once but under ten times. The rearrangement links TRBV7-6 to TRBJ1-1; maybe TRBD1 (6 bases). The V and J ends lost 5 bases and 4 bases respectively, with 11 bases between them. CDR3 length equals 13 residues. The germline V gene has CDR1 SGHVS and CDR2 FNYEAQ. CDR3 bases: TGTGCCAGCAGCCCTACAGGGACCACTGAAGCTTTCTTT. This translates into CASSPTGTTEAFF. Full variable domain (outside the CDR3, taken from reference TRBV7-6 and TRBJ1-1): GAGVSQSPRYKVTKRGQDVALRCDPISGHVSLYWYRQALGQGPEFLTYFNYEAQQDKSGLPNDRFSAERPEGSISTLTIQRTEQRDSAMYRCASSPTGTTEAFFGQGTRLTVV.

Notes on this clone: This sample also contains other DNA sequences that code for the same CDR3. This rearrangement joins TRBV29-1 to TRBJ2-7; TRBD1 agrees at 7 bases. Germline trimming cut 5 bases from V and 0 bases from J; bases unmatched to any gene: 4. Germline assignment: CDR1 SQVTM and CDR2 ANQGSEA. The CDR3 covers 13 residues. The CDR3 is CSVSTGSSYEQYF. The CDR3 region has the DNA TGCAGCGTTTCGACAGGGAGCTCCTACGAGCAGTACTTC.

The rearrangement uses TRBV5-5 and TRBJ2-2; D is possibly TRBD1 (7 bases). CDR3 length equals 16 residues. Trimming removed 0 bases at V and 6 bases at J, with 15 bases between. Per germline, CDR1 SGHKS and CDR2 YYEKEE (reference sequence). CDR3 sequence (DNA): TGTGCCAGCAGCTTGGTCAGGGGGGTCCAGGCCGGGGAGCTGTTTTTT. It yields the protein CASSLVRGVQAGELFF.

The gene calls are TRBV27 and TRBJ2-1; TRBD1 aligns across 9 bases. CDR1 and CDR2 (germline): MNHEY, SMNVEV (reference sequence). The V and J ends lost 6 bases and 3 bases, in that order; junction bases with no gene match: 3. This CDR3 has 14 residues. The CDR3 DNA follows: TGTGCCAGCAGGGGACAGGGCTACTACAATGAGCAGTTCTTC. Amino acid sequence: CASRGQGYYNEQFF.

This chain joins TRBV11-2 and TRBJ2-7; TRBD2 aligns across 8 bases. Germline values: CDR1 SGHAT, CDR2 FQNNGV. V was pared by 0 bases and J by 4 bases, with 5 bases of the junction left unmatched. The CDR3 is made up of 15 amino acids. This chain's CDR3 is CASSLDPGRGYEQYF. Written as DNA, the CDR3 is TGTGCCAGCAGCTTAGATCCCGGGAGGGGGTACGAGCAGTACTTC.

The CDR3 here is CATSIGTETQYF. CDR3 DNA: TGTGCCACCAGCATAGGGACCGAGACCCAGTACTTC. This chain connects TRBV15 to TRBJ2-5; D tentatively fits TRBD1 or TRBD2 (5 bases each). This CDR3 region has 12 residues. CDR1 and CDR2 from the germline V gene are LNHNV and YYDKDF (reference sequence). V was clipped by 4 bases and J by 5 bases, with 8 bases between them.